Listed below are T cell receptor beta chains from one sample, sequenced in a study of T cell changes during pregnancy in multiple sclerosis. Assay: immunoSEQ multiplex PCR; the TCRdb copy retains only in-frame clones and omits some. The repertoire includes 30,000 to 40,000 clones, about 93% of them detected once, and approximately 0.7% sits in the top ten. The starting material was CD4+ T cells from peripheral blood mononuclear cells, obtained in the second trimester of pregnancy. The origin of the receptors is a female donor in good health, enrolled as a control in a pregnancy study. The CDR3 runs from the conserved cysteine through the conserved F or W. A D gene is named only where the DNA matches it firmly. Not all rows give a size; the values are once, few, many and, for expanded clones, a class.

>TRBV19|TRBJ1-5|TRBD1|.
CASKWTGDNQPQHF
TGTGCCAGTAAGTGGACAGGGGATAATCAGCCCCAGCATTTT
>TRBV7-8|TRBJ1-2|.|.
CASSFEQSNYGYTF
TGTGCCAGCAGCTTCGAACAGTCGAACTATGGCTACACCTTC
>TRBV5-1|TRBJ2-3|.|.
CASSLAAGSGTDTQYF
TGCGCCAGCAGCTTGGCCGCCGGTAGTGGCACAGATACGCAGTATTTT
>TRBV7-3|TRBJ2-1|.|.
CASSSLVGSSYNEQFF
TGTGCCAGCAGCTCCTTAGTGGGGAGCTCCTACAATGAGCAGTTCTTC
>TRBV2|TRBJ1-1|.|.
CASSVTRRDTEAFF
TGTGCCAGCAGTGTAACCCGGAGGGACACTGAAGCTTTCTTT
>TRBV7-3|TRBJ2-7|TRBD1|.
CASSLSRQGSYEQYF
TGTGCCAGCAGCTTAAGCCGACAGGGAAGCTACGAGCAGTACTTC
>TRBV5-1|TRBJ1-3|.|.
CASSLGGRRANSGNTIYF
TGCGCCAGCAGCTTGGGCGGACGCAGGGCCAACTCTGGAAACACCATATATTTT
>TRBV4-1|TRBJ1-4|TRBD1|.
CASSHRGGSDREREKLFF
TGCGCCAGCAGCCACCGAGGGGGGTCCGACAGGGAGAGGGAAAAACTGTTTTTT
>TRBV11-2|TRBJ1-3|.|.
CASSLVSGLSGNTIYF
TGTGCCAGCAGCTTAGTTTCTGGCCTCTCTGGAAACACCATATATTTT
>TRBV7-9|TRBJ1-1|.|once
CASSLEGGITEAFF
TGTGCCAGCAGCTTAGAGGGCGGGATCACTGAAGCTTTCTTT
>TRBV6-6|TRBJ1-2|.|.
CASRHRDQGYTF
TGTGCCAGCAGGCACAGGGATCAGGGCTACACCTTC
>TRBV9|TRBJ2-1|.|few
CASSVQGLTAREQFF
TGTGCCAGCAGCGTACAGGGTCTAACCGCTCGTGAGCAGTTCTTC
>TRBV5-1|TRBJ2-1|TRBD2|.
CASTLRTSVNNEQFF
TGCGCCAGCACGTTGAGGACTAGCGTAAACAATGAGCAGTTCTTC
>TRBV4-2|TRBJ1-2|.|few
CASSQDGITSYGYTF
TGTGCCAGCAGCCAAGATGGTATTACGAGCTATGGCTACACCTTC
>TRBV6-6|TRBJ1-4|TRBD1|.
CASSYGDRGPEKLFF
TGTGCCAGCAGCTACGGGGACAGGGGGCCTGAAAAACTGTTTTTT
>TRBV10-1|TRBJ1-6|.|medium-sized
CASSEHGTRSSYNSPLHF
TGCGCCAGCAGTGAGCATGGCACTAGGAGCTCCTATAATTCACCCCTCCACTTT
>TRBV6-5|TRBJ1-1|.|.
CASSYSRGDTEAFF
TGTGCCAGCAGTTACTCGCGGGGGGACACTGAAGCTTTCTTT
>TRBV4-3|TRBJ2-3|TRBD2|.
CASSQDFAGGSDTQYF
TGCGCCAGCAGCCAAGATTTTGCGGGGGGGTCGGATACGCAGTATTTT
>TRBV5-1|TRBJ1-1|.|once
CASAVQGGMNTEAFF
TGCGCCAGCGCCGTACAGGGAGGGATGAACACTGAAGCTTTCTTT
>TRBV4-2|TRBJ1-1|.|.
CASSTDHTEAFF
TGTGCCAGTTCTACTGATCACACTGAAGCTTTCTTT
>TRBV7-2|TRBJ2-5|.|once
CASSFSGQETQYF
TGTGCCAGCAGCTTTAGCGGCCAAGAGACCCAGTACTTC
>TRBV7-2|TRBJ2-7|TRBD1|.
CASSPRDRGTYEQYF
TGTGCCAGCAGCCCCCGGGACAGGGGGACTTACGAGCAGTACTTC
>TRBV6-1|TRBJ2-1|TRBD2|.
CASRETSGGTNEQFF
TGTGCCAGCAGGGAGACTAGCGGGGGGACCAATGAGCAGTTCTTC
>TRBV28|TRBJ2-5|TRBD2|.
CASIDQRGEETQYF
TGTGCCAGCATAGATCAGCGGGGAGAAGAGACCCAGTACTTC
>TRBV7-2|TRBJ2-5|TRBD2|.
CASSPPGLAGGQETQYF
TGTGCCAGCAGCCCCCCGGGACTAGCGGGGGGCCAAGAGACCCAGTACTTC
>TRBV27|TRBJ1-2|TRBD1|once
CASRTGEAGYTF
TGTGCCAGCAGAACAGGGGAGGCTGGCTACACCTTC
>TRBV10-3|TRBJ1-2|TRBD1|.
CAISEPGQGGYGYTF
TGTGCCATCAGTGAGCCCGGACAGGGAGGGTATGGCTACACCTTC
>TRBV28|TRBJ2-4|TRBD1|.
CASTGQGAQGIRF
TGTGCCAGTACGGGACAGGGGGCGCAAGGGATTAGATTC
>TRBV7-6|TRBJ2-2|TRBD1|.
CASSSRGPGELFF
TGTGCCAGCAGCTCTAGGGGGCCCGGGGAGCTGTTTTTT
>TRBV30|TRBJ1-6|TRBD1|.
CAQTGQNNSPLHF
TGTGCCCAGACGGGACAGAATAATTCACCCCTCCACTTT
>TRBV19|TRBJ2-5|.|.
CASSIRERGETQYF
TGTGCCAGTAGTATAAGGGAACGGGGAGAGACCCAGTACTTC
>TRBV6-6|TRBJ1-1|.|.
CASSYSWGDTEAFF
TGTGCCAGCAGTTACTCGTGGGGAGACACTGAAGCTTTCTTT
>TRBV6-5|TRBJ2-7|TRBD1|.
CASSYDGQGSYEQYF
TGTGCCAGCAGTTACGATGGACAGGGATCCTACGAGCAGTACTTC
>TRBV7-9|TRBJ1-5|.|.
CASSFKGNQPQHF
TGTGCCAGCAGCTTCAAGGGGAATCAGCCCCAGCATTTT
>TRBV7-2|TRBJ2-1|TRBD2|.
CASELIAGNYNEQFF
TGTGCCAGCGAACTTATAGCGGGGAACTACAATGAGCAGTTCTTC
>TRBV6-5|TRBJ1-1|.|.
CASISFGEISTEAFF
TGTGCCAGCATCTCATTCGGGGAAATTAGCACTGAAGCTTTCTTT
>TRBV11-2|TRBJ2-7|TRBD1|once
CASSSRGTVDSYEQYF
TGTGCCAGCAGCTCCAGAGGGACAGTCGACTCCTACGAGCAGTACTTC
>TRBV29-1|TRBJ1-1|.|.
CSVETGYEAFF
TGCAGCGTTGAAACAGGGTACGAAGCTTTCTTT
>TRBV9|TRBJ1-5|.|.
CASSVTPSNQPQHF
TGTGCCAGCAGCGTAACACCTAGCAATCAGCCCCAGCATTTT
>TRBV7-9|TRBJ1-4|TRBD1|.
CASSLRQGEKLFF
TGTGCCAGCAGCCTAAGACAGGGTGAAAAACTGTTTTTT
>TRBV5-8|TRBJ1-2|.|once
CASSLESGFNYGYTF
TGTGCCAGCAGCTTGGAATCGGGATTTAACTATGGCTACACCTTC
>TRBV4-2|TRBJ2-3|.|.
CASSQTRAPDTQYF
TGTGCCAGCAGCCAAACCAGGGCCCCAGATACGCAGTATTTT
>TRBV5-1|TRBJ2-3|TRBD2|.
CASRRTSGGGQTDTQYF
TGCGCCAGCAGGCGGACTAGCGGGGGTGGGCAAACAGATACGCAGTATTTT
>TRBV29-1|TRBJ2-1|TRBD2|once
CSVVLAGGIYNEQFF
TGCAGCGTGGTACTAGCGGGGGGGATTTACAATGAGCAGTTCTTC
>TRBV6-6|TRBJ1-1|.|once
CASSRREGKAFF
TGTGCCAGCAGCCGTCGGGAGGGGAAGGCTTTCTTT
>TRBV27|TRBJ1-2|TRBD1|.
CASSPRDSTYGYTF
TGTGCCAGCAGTCCGCGGGACAGCACCTATGGCTACACCTTC
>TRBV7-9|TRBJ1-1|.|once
CASRLTGQRAFF
TGTGCCAGCAGACTTACAGGCCAGAGGGCTTTCTTT
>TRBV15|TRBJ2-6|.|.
CATSRGGPGAYGANVLTF
TGTGCCACCAGCAGAGGCGGCCCAGGGGCCTACGGGGCCAACGTCCTGACTTTC
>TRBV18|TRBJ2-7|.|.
CASSPPDSSYEQYF
TGTGCCAGCTCACCCCCGGACAGCTCCTACGAGCAGTACTTC
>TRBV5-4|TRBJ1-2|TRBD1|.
CASSSGTEYYGYTF
TGTGCCAGCAGCTCCGGGACAGAGTACTATGGCTACACCTTC
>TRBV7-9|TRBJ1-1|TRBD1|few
CASSITGTGARTEAFF
TGTGCCAGCAGCATAACCGGGACAGGGGCGCGGACTGAAGCTTTCTTT
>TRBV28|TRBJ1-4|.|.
CASGQGYEKLFF
TGTGCCAGCGGTCAGGGGTATGAAAAACTGTTTTTT
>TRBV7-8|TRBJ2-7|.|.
CASSLEGKLREQYF
TGTGCCAGCAGCTTAGAAGGAAAACTACGGGAGCAGTACTTC
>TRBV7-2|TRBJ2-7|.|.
CASSLGAVQYEQYF
TGTGCCAGCAGCTTAGGGGCTGTCCAGTACGAGCAGTACTTC
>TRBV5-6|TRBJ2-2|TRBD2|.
CASGVAGGNTGELFF
TGTGCCAGCGGAGTAGCGGGGGGGAACACCGGGGAGCTGTTTTTT